These 30 T cell receptor beta chains originate from one sample sequenced in a study of vaccination and CD4 T cells after COVID-19. No antigen is known for these receptors. Treatment meaning: roughly 11-day PBMC culture with coronavirus spike peptide pools or control peptides (ViraFEST assay). Sequenced with the Oncomine TCR Beta short-read assay was DNA taken from cultured CD4+ T cells. TCRdb independently ran MiXCR on the PCR reads; one entry per CDR3 protein. The sample lists some 25,000 distinct CDR3 sequences; about 40% were seen once. The sequencing input was CD4+ T cells from blood, cultured in vitro. Receptors were obtained from a human donor who had recovered from COVID-19.

The sample holds a few counts of this clonotype. This chain joins TRBV2 and TRBJ1-1; a possible D gene is TRBD1 (6 bases). CDR3 size: 15 residues. The germline CDR1 and CDR2 sequences are SNHLY and FYNNEI. Trimming pared 3 bases from V and 1 base from J, leaving 12 bases between. The CDR3 here is CASSDRGLGNTEAFF. The CDR3 DNA reads as TGTGCCAGCAGTGACAGGGGATTAGGGAACACTGAAGCTTTCTTT. The whole variable domain, filled in from reference TRBV2 and TRBJ1-1, reads EPEVTQTPSHQVTQMGQEVILRCVPISNHLYFYWYRQILGQKVEFLVSFYNNEISEKSEIFDDQFSVERPDGSNFTLKIRSTKLEDSAMYFCASSDRGLGNTEAFFGQGTRLTVV.

This clonotype was seen more than once but under ten times. The chain is built from TRBV5-1 and TRBJ1-2, with unresolved D. The CDR3 has 13 residues. With 4 bases removed from V and 5 bases from J, the gap between germline ends came to 12 bases. Germline V gene sequence: CDR1 SGHRS, CDR2 YFSETQ. The CDR3 DNA follows: TGCGCCAGCAGCCCCGAGCGGAGATATGGCTACACCTTC. It codes for CASSPERRYGYTF.

In this sample, this clonotype turned up a few times. This chain links TRBV7-8 with TRBJ2-5, with D hard to call. Trimming took off 4 bases at V and 2 bases at J, with 5 bases between the two ends. Germline CDR1 SGHVS, CDR2 FQNEAQ. The CDR3 covers 12 residues. The CDR3 reads CASSSRQETQYF. The CDR3 DNA sequence: TGTGCCAGCAGCTCCAGACAAGAGACCCAGTACTTC. Together with reference TRBV7-8 and TRBJ2-5, the CDR3 gives the full variable domain: GAGVSQSPRYKVAKRGQDVALRCDPISGHVSLFWYQQALGQGPEFLTYFQNEAQLDKSGLPSDRFFAERPEGSVSTLKIQRTQQEDSAVYLCASSSRQETQYFGPGTRLLVL.

The chain couples TRBV18 to TRBJ2-7; 9 bases are shared with TRBD1. This CDR3 is 14 amino acids long. The V gene end was trimmed by 1 base and the J gene end by 2 bases; junction bases not matched to a gene: 0. Germline V gene lookup returns CDR1 KGHSH and CDR2 LQKENI. The CDR3 nucleotides are TGTGCCAGCTCACCACGACAGGGGGCCTACGAGCAGTACTTC. Translating gives CASSPRQGAYEQYF.

This clonotype was seen a handful of times. CDR3 amino acids: CASSYTGGRGQPQHF. CDR3 in DNA: TGTGCCAGCAGTTACACTGGCGGGAGGGGTCAGCCCCAGCATTTT. This chain connects TRBV6-5 to TRBJ1-5; the D gene is possibly TRBD1 (5 bases). Germline V gene sequence: CDR1 MNHEY, CDR2 SVGAGI. The CDR3 totals 15 residues. The ends were cut back, 2 bases at V and 6 bases at J, with 14 bases in the middle.

The chain recombines TRBV28 with TRBJ2-2; D not resolved. Trimming took 1 base from V and 6 from J, leaving 21 bases between them. The CDR3 contains 18 residues. Germline-derived CDR1 and CDR2 are MDHEN and SYDVKM. The CDR3 reads CASSLYGMGTSPSGELFF. CDR3 bases: TGTGCCAGCAGTTTATATGGTATGGGCACCTCCCCTTCCGGGGAGCTGTTTTTT.

J is TRBJ2-1 and V is TRBV5-6, with 13 bases matching TRBD2. Germline V gives CDR1 SGHDT, CDR2 YYEEEE. This CDR3 contains 16 residues. Trimming at V came to 2 bases and at J to 5 bases, leaving 4 bases not matched to a gene. CDR3 sequence (DNA): TGTGCCAGCAGCTTTCTAGGACTAGCGGGAGACAATGAGCAGTTCTTC. It translates to CASSFLGLAGDNEQFF.

The V gene is TRBV5-8, the J gene TRBJ2-3; D gene ambiguous. Trimming pared 4 bases from V and 5 bases from J, leaving 14 bases between. Germline-derived CDR1 and CDR2 are SGHTS and YDEGEE. This CDR3 is 14 amino acids long. Here the CDR3 reads CASSSSSVGDTQYF. The CDR3 bases are TGTGCCAGCAGCAGCTCGTCGGTGGGAGATACGCAGTATTTT.

The V gene is TRBV10-3, the J gene TRBJ2-3, with 10 positions matching TRBD2. Germline V lookup: CDR1 ENHRY, CDR2 SYGVKD. The J segment lost 1 base and the V segment lost 4 bases, leaving 14 bases of the junction unmatched. The CDR3 loop spans 19 amino acids. The CDR3 here is CAISGPQLAGISGTDTQYF. For the CDR3, the DNA is TGTGCCATCAGTGGGCCCCAACTAGCGGGGATTTCGGGCACAGATACGCAGTATTTT.

This chain uses TRBV12-3 or TRBV12-4 with TRBJ2-2, with 11 bases fitting TRBD2. The CDR3 is made up of 16 amino acids. V dropped 3 bases and J dropped 3; count of bases not matched to a gene: 3. CDR3 residues: CASSFLAGGHTGELFF. The CDR3 DNA reads as TGTGCCAGCAGTTTTCTAGCGGGAGGCCACACCGGGGAGCTGTTTTTT.

The gene calls are TRBV10-3 and TRBJ2-7; TRBD2 aligns across 8 bases. The trim removed 3 bases at V and 3 bases at J, leaving 10 bases unmatched. Germline V gives CDR1 ENHRY, CDR2 SYGVKD. The CDR3 length is 16 residues. As DNA, the CDR3 is TGTGCCATCAGTGATCCAACACGGGAGGGCCTCTACGAGCAGTACTTC. Translated: CAISDPTREGLYEQYF.

The chain links TRBV6-1 to TRBJ2-6, with TRBD1 matching 8 bases. The ends lost 5 bases at V and 0 bases at J; junction bases unmatched: 6. Germline V gene sequence: CDR1 MNHNS, CDR2 SASEGT. CDR3 length equals 17 residues. The CDR3 region is CASSTRDRISGANVLTF. The CDR3 region has the DNA TGTGCCAGCAGTACGCGGGACAGGATCTCTGGGGCCAACGTCCTGACTTTC.

This clonotype was detected once. The chain employs TRBV29-1 and TRBJ2-3; 10 bases fit TRBD1. Trimming at V came to 7 bases and at J to 1 base, leaving 8 bases not matched to a gene. CDR3 size: 15 residues. The germline CDR1 and CDR2 sequences are SQVTM and ANQGSEA. The CDR3 protein is CSAAGTGAGTDTQYF. CDR3 in DNA: TGCAGCGCCGCCGGGACAGGGGCTGGCACAGATACGCAGTATTTT.

In this sample, this clonotype turned up a few times. V usage is TRBV5-1 and J usage is TRBJ1-2; 7 bases are a match to TRBD1. CDR1 SGHRS and CDR2 YFSETQ come from the germline V gene. The V and J ends lost 4 bases and 7 bases, in that order; junction bases with no gene match: 10. This CDR3 spans 14 amino acids. The CDR3 sequence: CASSATTGSSGYTF. The CDR3 DNA is TGCGCCAGCAGCGCCACGACAGGGTCTTCTGGCTACACCTTC.

The V call is TRBV6-1, the J call TRBJ1-1; D not resolved. CDR1 MNHNS and CDR2 SASEGT come from the germline V gene. The CDR3 totals 14 residues. The germline V and J ends were trimmed by 2 bases and 0 bases, with 7 bases remaining between them. The DNA for the CDR3 is TGTGCCAGCAGTGAATGGGAGCTGAACACTGAAGCTTTCTTT. It specifies CASSEWELNTEAFF.

The genes are TRBV20-1 and TRBJ2-1, with 15 bases aligning to TRBD2. This CDR3 is 15 amino acids long. The germline CDR1 and CDR2 sequences are DFQATT and SNEGSKA (reference sequence). Trimming cost V 6 bases and J 4 bases; bases outside gene matches: 4. The CDR3 DNA sequence: TGCAGTGCGCCGGGACTAGCGGGGGGATACAATGAGCAGTTCTTC. It codes for CSAPGLAGGYNEQFF.

This clonotype occurred a few times. The chain uses TRBV7-9 and TRBJ1-5; tentatively, D is TRBD1 (5 bases). The CDR3 runs 16 residues. From germline, CDR1 is SEHNR and CDR2 FQNEAQ (reference sequence). With 4 bases removed from V and 2 bases from J, the gap between germline ends came to 15 bases. The CDR3 sequence: CASSSAGPWGNQPQHF. The CDR3 DNA follows: TGTGCCAGCAGCTCAGCGGGACCCTGGGGCAATCAGCCCCAGCATTTT. Complete variable domain (other parts from reference TRBV7-9 and TRBJ1-5): DTGVSQNPRHKITKRGQNVTFRCDPISEHNRLYWYRQTLGQGPEFLTYFQNEAQLEKSRLLSDRFSAERPKGSFSTLEIQRTEQGDSAMYLCASSSAGPWGNQPQHFGDGTRLSIL.

The sample holds a few counts of this clonotype. V and J are TRBV11-2 and TRBJ2-7, with D tentatively TRBD1 (6 bases). Trimming took 5 bases from V and 2 from J, leaving 10 bases between them. The CDR3 runs 13 residues. Germline V CDR1 and CDR2: SGHAT, FQNNGV. The CDR3 coding sequence is TGTGCCAGCAGCCTAACAGGGCCCTACGAGCAGTACTTC. It encodes CASSLTGPYEQYF.

This clonotype turned up a few times. This chain uses TRBV2 with TRBJ2-1; D is possibly TRBD2 (6 bases). Germline-derived CDR1 and CDR2 are SNHLY and FYNNEI. The CDR3 loop spans 14 amino acids. Deletions cut 1 base from V and 6 bases from J, with 10 bases between. The CDR3 region has the DNA TGTGCCAGCAGTGAAGAGGAGGGCCGCAATGAGCAGTTCTTC. It specifies CASSEEEGRNEQFF.

This clonotype was recorded a few times. The rearrangement joins TRBV21-1 to TRBJ2-1; the D call of TRBD2 is as the table states it, not checked on the DNA. TRBV21-1 is labeled a pseudogene. There are 14 residues in the CDR3. CDR3 nucleotides: TGTGCCAGCAGTCGAGCGGGAGAAGCCTATGAGCAGTTCTTC. It codes for CASSRAGEAYEQFF.

The table lists this clonotype with a few counts. V usage is TRBV27 and J usage is TRBJ1-2; TRBD1 is a possible D gene (6 bases). The CDR3 consists of 14 residues. CDR1 is MNHEY, CDR2 SMNVEV, per germline (reference sequence). V was pared by 5 bases and J by 5 bases, with 15 bases between. CDR3 residues: CASSPGGLGYGYTF. DNA for the CDR3: TGTGCCAGCAGTCCCGGGGGGCTTGGGTATGGCTACACCTTC.

This chain joins TRBV6-2 or TRBV6-3 and TRBJ1-1; 7 bases map to TRBD1. Germline V gene sequence: CDR1 MNHEY, CDR2 SVGEGT. V was pared by 2 bases and J by 4 bases, with 10 bases of the junction left unmatched. This CDR3 comprises 16 residues. The CDR3 coding sequence is TGTGCCAGCAGTTACGGGTTAAGGGGGCGCGGCACTGAAGCTTTCTTT. This encodes CASSYGLRGRGTEAFF.

This clonotype was seen a few times. The rearrangement links TRBV27 to TRBJ2-5; 7 bases match TRBD1. J gave up 4 bases and V 2 bases, and 13 bases lay outside the gene matches. The CDR3 loop spans 17 amino acids. The germline gives CDR1 MNHEY, CDR2 SMNVEV (reference sequence). The CDR3 is CASSLRSTGNWGETQYF. For the CDR3, the DNA is TGTGCCAGCAGTTTACGGTCGACAGGGAACTGGGGAGAGACCCAGTACTTC.

The rearrangement links TRBV12-3 or TRBV12-4 to TRBJ2-5; 9 bases align to TRBD1. V dropped 2 bases and J dropped 4; count of bases not matched to a gene: 8. CDR3 size: 16 residues. CDR3 amino acids: CASSLWLGQGGETQYF. CDR3 in DNA: TGTGCCAGCAGTTTATGGTTGGGACAGGGAGGAGAGACCCAGTACTTC.

The V call is TRBV6-1, the J call TRBJ2-7; TRBD1 agrees at 9 bases. This CDR3 has 12 residues. Trimming at V came to 10 bases and at J to 3 bases, leaving 4 bases not matched to a gene. Germline loops: CDR1 MNHNS, CDR2 SASEGT. CDR3 nucleotides: TGTGCCACCGCGACAGGGGGCTACGAGCAGTACTTC. It is translated as CATATGGYEQYF.

Here the CDR3 DNA reads TGTGCCAGTAGTATGAGGAGGGATGAGACCCAGTACTTC. It yields the protein CASSMRRDETQYF. The gene calls are TRBV19 and TRBJ2-5; tentative D call: TRBD2 (6 bases). This CDR3 is 13 amino acids long. The V gene's germline CDR1 is LNHDA and CDR2 SQIVND (reference sequence). With 3 bases removed from V and 5 bases from J, the gap between germline ends came to 10 bases.

This clonotype was found a few times. The J gene is TRBJ1-2, the V gene TRBV19; 7 positions match TRBD1. The junction had 7 bases not matched to a gene; V was cut back by 2 bases and J by 4 bases. Germline V gives CDR1 LNHDA, CDR2 SQIVND (reference sequence). The CDR3 has 15 amino acids. This CDR3 is CASSINGQDLYGYTF. The CDR3, as DNA: TGTGCCAGTAGTATAAACGGACAGGACCTCTATGGCTACACCTTC.

This clonotype came up a few times. The genes are TRBV28 and TRBJ1-2, with TRBD1 matching 7 bases. Trimming removed 2 bases from V and 4 bases from J; junction bases left unmatched: 7. CDR3 length: 15 amino acids. In germline, CDR1 is MDHEN, CDR2 SYDVKM. CDR3 DNA sequence: TGTGCCAGCAGTTTACGAGACAGGGTATTCTATGGCTACACCTTC. It specifies CASSLRDRVFYGYTF.

The rearrangement joins TRBV4-2 to TRBJ2-7; maybe TRBD1 (6 bases). Germline V CDR1 and CDR2: LGHNA, YNFKEQ. The CDR3 spans 15 residues. The V end was cut by 2 bases, the J end by 0 bases, with 11 bases between. The CDR3 nucleotides read TGTGCCAGCAGCCAACCTGGACAGCGCTCCTACGAGCAGTACTTC. Translated: CASSQPGQRSYEQYF.

This chain links TRBV20-1 with TRBJ2-7; 14 bases map to TRBD2. CDR3 size: 14 residues. The V and J ends lost 3 bases and 3 bases, in that order; junction bases with no gene match: 1. Germline V gives CDR1 DFQATT, CDR2 SNEGSKA (reference sequence). DNA for the CDR3: TGCAGTGCTAGGGGGACTAGCGGGAGCTACGAGCAGTACTTC. Translating gives CSARGTSGSYEQYF.